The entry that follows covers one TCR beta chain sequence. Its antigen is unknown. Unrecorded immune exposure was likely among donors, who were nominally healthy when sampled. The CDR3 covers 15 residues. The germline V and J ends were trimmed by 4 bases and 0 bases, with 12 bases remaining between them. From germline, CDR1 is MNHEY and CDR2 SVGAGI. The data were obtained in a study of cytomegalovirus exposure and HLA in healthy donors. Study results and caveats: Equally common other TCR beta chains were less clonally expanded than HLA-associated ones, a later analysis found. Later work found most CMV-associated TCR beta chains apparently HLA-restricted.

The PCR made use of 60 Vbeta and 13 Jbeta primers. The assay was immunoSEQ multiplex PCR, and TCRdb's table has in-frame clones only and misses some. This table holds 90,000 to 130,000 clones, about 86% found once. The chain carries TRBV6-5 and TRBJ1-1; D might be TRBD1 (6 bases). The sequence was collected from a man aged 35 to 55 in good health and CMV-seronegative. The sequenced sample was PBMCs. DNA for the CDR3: TGTGCCAGCAGTTCCTTTGGACAGCTGAACACTGAAGCTTTCTTT. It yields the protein CASSSFGQLNTEAFF.